A selection of T cell receptor beta chains follows, all from one sample in a study of blood T cell repertoires in COVID-19. Assay: immunoSEQ multiplex PCR; the TCRdb copy retains only in-frame clones and omits some. This sample has about 220,000 clones, with roughly 87% found just once. The sample consisted of peripheral blood. Receptors were obtained from a man aged 40-49 years with active or convalescent COVID-19. The CDR3 runs from the conserved cysteine through the conserved F or W. Size is omitted from some rows. Given values are once, few, many or a class for expanded clones.

v_gene | abundance | CDR3aa
TRBV24-1 | . | CATSAGKDYNSPLHF
TRBV19 | . | CASGQVDEQYF
TRBV5-1 | . | CASSLGSLSSYNSPLHF
TRBV3-1/TRBV3-2 | . | CASSLGRGSPLHF
TRBV19 | once | CASSIGSGNTIYF
TRBV7-9 | . | CASSLALRSQETQYF
TRBV29-1 | . | CSVAGTGGPNEQFF
TRBV6-5 | once | CASGLGLEGRNEQFF
TRBV7-2 | once | CASSRVGARQGEGNTIYF
TRBV7-9 | . | CASRGTFQETQYF
TRBV5-1 | few | CASSSNRPGTGYGYTF
TRBV2 | . | CASRRLGPNEKLFF
TRBV4-2 | . | CASSPGLPYEQYF
TRBV2 | . | CASSLGQGQPRSPAFF
TRBV11-2 | . | CASSTPSLIYEQYF
TRBV5-6 | few | CASSREGNQPQHF
TRBV19 | few | CASSHRVQLAKNIQYF
TRBV29-1 | . | CSVPGTVTGELFF
TRBV28 | . | CASSTRQGYYGYTF
TRBV4-1 | . | CASSQEQSSYYGYTF
TRBV15 | . | CATSRGITLAALGQETQYF
TRBV11-3 | . | CASSSRLAGAVVTGELFF
TRBV5-5 | . | CASSLYAGGQPQHF
TRBV28 | . | CASSFEGLAGRDAETQYF
TRBV27 | . | CASREMGGELFF